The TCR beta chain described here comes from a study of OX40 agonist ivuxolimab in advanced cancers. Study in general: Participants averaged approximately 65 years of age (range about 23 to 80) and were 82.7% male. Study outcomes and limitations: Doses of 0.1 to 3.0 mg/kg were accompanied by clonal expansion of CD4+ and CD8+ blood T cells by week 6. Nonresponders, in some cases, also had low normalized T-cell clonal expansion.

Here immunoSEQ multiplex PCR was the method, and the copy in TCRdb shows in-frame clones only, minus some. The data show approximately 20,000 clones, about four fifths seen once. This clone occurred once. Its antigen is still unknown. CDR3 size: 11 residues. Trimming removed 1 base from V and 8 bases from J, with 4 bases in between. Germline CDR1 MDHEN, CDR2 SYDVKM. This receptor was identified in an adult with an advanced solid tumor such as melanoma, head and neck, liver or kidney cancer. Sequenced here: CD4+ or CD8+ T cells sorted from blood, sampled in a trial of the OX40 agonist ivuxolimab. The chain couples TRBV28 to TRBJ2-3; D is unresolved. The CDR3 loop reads CASSLYGTQYF. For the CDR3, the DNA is TGTGCCAGCAGTTTATATGGTACGCAGTATTTT.